One and the same sample provided the 17 T cell receptor beta chains below, sequenced in a study of blood T cell repertoires in COVID-19. TCRdb keeps only in-frame clones here, not all; method: immunoSEQ multiplex PCR. The sample holds about 160,000 clones, around 84% seen once. Source material: peripheral blood. The origin of the receptors is a human donor with acute or convalescent COVID-19. The donor label of this sample is uncertain.

This clone was seen more than once but under ten times. The rearrangement links TRBV7-6 to TRBJ1-6; no clear D gene. V was cut by 4 bases and J by 10 bases, with 11 bases left in between. Germline-derived CDR1 and CDR2 are SGHVS and FNYEAQ. The CDR3 has 13 amino acids. CDR3 protein: CASSYTEGSPLHF. Here the CDR3 DNA reads TGTGCCAGCAGCTATACAGAGGGCTCACCCCTCCACTTT.

This chain uses TRBV5-8 with TRBJ1-3; 9 bases map to TRBD1. V lost 5 bases, J lost 5 bases, and 8 bases stayed unmatched. Germline values: CDR1 SGHTS, CDR2 YDEGEE. The CDR3 is made up of 15 amino acids. For the CDR3, the DNA is TGTGCCAGCAGATCCTCGGGACAGGGAAGAAACACCATATATTTT. Its protein product is CASRSSGQGRNTIYF.

This clone has a single count. The chain joins TRBV19 to TRBJ2-1; 7 nucleotides line up with TRBD2. The CDR3 is made up of 16 amino acids. V was pared by 3 bases and J by 0 bases, with 5 bases of the junction left unmatched. The germline gives CDR1 LNHDA, CDR2 SQIVND (reference sequence). Here the CDR3 reads CASSMDGGNSYNEQFF. In nucleotides, the CDR3 is TGTGCCAGTAGTATGGACGGGGGGAACTCCTACAATGAGCAGTTCTTC. The full variable domain, completed using reference TRBV19 and TRBJ2-1, is DGGITQSPKYLFRKEGQNVTLSCEQNLNHDAMYWYRQDPGQGLRLIYYSQIVNDFQKGDIAEGYSVSREKKESFPLTVTSAQKNPTAFYLCASSMDGGNSYNEQFFGPGTRLTVL.

V and J are TRBV6-5 and TRBJ1-5, with 8 bases lining up with TRBD1. Germline-derived CDR1 and CDR2 are MNHEY and SVGAGI. V was pared by 1 base and J by 5 bases, with 1 base of the junction left unmatched. CDR3 length: 14 residues. CDR3 nucleotide sequence: TGTGCCAGCAGTTACTACAGGGGGGATCAGCCCCAGCATTTT. Its translation: CASSYYRGDQPQHF.

This clone was recorded a few times. This sample also contains other DNA sequences that code for the same CDR3. This rearrangement joins TRBV11-3 to TRBJ1-3, with D uncertain. In germline, CDR1 is SGHNT, CDR2 YENEEA. The CDR3 has 14 residues. V gave up 1 base and J gave up 3 bases, with 7 bases separating them. The CDR3, as DNA: TGTGCCAGCAGCTTAGGAGGGATTGGAAACACCATATATTTT. Its protein is CASSLGGIGNTIYF.

This clone occurred once. This chain uses TRBV29-1 with TRBJ2-7; the match to TRBD1 covers 9 bases. The J segment lost 2 bases and the V segment lost 6 bases, leaving 11 bases of the junction unmatched. The CDR3 sequence is 15 residues long. CDR1 and CDR2 (germline): SQVTM, ANQGSEA. The CDR3 bases are TGCAGCGTCGCGACAGCAACAGGGGGCACCTACGAGCAGTACTTC. Translating gives CSVATATGGTYEQYF.

This chain connects TRBV24-1 to TRBJ1-2; D is uncertain. Germline loops: CDR1 KGHDR, CDR2 SFDVKD. Deletions cut 0 bases from V and 8 bases from J, with 3 bases between. The CDR3 consists of 11 residues. CDR3 in DNA: TGTGCCACCAGTGATTTGGAGGGCTACACCTTC. This encodes CATSDLEGYTF.

This sequence joins TRBV7-3 and TRBJ2-3; 11 bases map to TRBD2. Germline V gene sequence: CDR1 SGHTA, CDR2 FQGTGA. V was pared by 1 base and J by 0 bases, with 6 bases of the junction left unmatched. CDR3 length: 18 residues. As DNA, the CDR3 is TGTGCCAGCAGCTTAAATAGCGGGGGGGCCACGAGCACAGATACGCAGTATTTT. Protein product: CASSLNSGGATSTDTQYF.

The genes are TRBV6-6 and TRBJ1-5, with 7 bases fitting TRBD1. The germline gives CDR1 MNHNY, CDR2 SVGAGI (reference sequence). With V trimmed by 4 bases and J by 3 bases, 6 bases remained unmatched. The CDR3 sequence is 15 residues long. CDR3 protein: CASSSPTGDNQPQHF. The CDR3 DNA is TGTGCCAGCAGTTCCCCCACAGGGGACAATCAGCCCCAGCATTTT.

This clone was counted between two and nine times. The J gene is TRBJ1-6, the V gene TRBV18; D is uncertain. The CDR3 consists of 14 residues. Trimming took 5 bases from V and 7 from J, leaving 12 bases between them. CDR1 is KGHSH, CDR2 LQKENI, per germline. Here the CDR3 DNA reads TGTGCCAGCTCAGGGCGGGAAACGAATTCACCCCTCCACTTT. It encodes CASSGRETNSPLHF.

V is TRBV18 and J is TRBJ1-2, with TRBD1 matching over 7 bases. The CDR3 runs 15 residues. The germline gives CDR1 KGHSH, CDR2 LQKENI. V lost 3 bases, J lost 6 bases, and 10 bases stayed unmatched. In nucleotides, the CDR3 is TGTGCCAGCTCACCCCAGACAGGGCAATTGGATGGCTACACCTTC. The encoded protein is CASSPQTGQLDGYTF. Full variable domain (remainder filled in from reference TRBV18 and TRBJ1-2): NAGVMQNPRHLVRRRGQEARLRCSPMKGHSHVYWYRQLPEEGLKFMVYLQKENIIDESGMPKERFSAEFPKEGPSILRIQQVVRGDSAAYFCASSPQTGQLDGYTFGSGTRLTVV.

This chain connects TRBV18 to TRBJ1-2; 8 bases are shared with TRBD1. CDR1 KGHSH and CDR2 LQKENI come from the germline V gene. Trimming took 3 bases from V and 3 from J; bases not matched to a gene: 6. The CDR3 runs to 15 residues. The CDR3: CASSPLDRADYGYTF. CDR3 DNA: TGTGCCAGCTCACCCCTGGACAGGGCGGACTATGGCTACACCTTC.

This chain connects TRBV6-1 to TRBJ1-5; the D is unclear. Germline assignment: CDR1 MNHNS and CDR2 SASEGT. There are 14 residues in the CDR3. V was trimmed by 2 bases and J by 3 bases, leaving 8 bases between them. In DNA form, the CDR3 reads TGTGCCAGCAGTGAATCGGGAATCAATCAGCCCCAGCATTTT. It yields the protein CASSESGINQPQHF.

This rearrangement joins TRBV4-3 to TRBJ1-5, with D uncertain. Germline lookup yields CDR1 LGHNA and CDR2 YSLEER. The CDR3 consists of 14 residues. V was pared by 0 bases and J by 4 bases, with 7 bases between. The CDR3 coding sequence is TGCGCCAGCAGCCAAGAGGTAGTTAATCAGCCCCAGCATTTT. Its translation is CASSQEVVNQPQHF.

This clone has just a few counts. The chain combines TRBV28 with TRBJ1-2; D unclear. Germline V gene sequence: CDR1 MDHEN, CDR2 SYDVKM. Trimming removed 3 bases from V and 7 bases from J, with 12 bases in between. The CDR3 loop spans 13 amino acids. The CDR3 DNA sequence: TGTGCCAGCAGTTTCGGTCGAGAACTTGGCTACACCTTC. Translated, it gives CASSFGRELGYTF.

V gene TRBV10-2 combines with J gene TRBJ1-1, with D perhaps matching TRBD1 (6 bases). This CDR3 has 14 amino acids. V dropped 8 bases and J dropped 5 bases, with 18 bases sitting between them. Germline assignment: CDR1 WSHSY and CDR2 SAAADI. This CDR3 is CASRTSDSRTEAFF. In DNA form, the CDR3 reads TGCGCCAGCCGTACTTCGGACAGCAGGACTGAAGCTTTCTTT.

The chain joins TRBV30 to TRBJ2-6, with TRBD1 matching 9 bases. Germline CDR1 and CDR2: GTSNPN and SVGIG (reference sequence). The junction had 10 bases not matched to a gene; V was cut back by 5 bases and J by 2 bases. The CDR3 has 17 amino acids. The CDR3 loop is CAWYRGRVRAGANVLTF. The DNA of the CDR3 is TGTGCCTGGTACAGGGGGCGAGTAAGAGCTGGGGCCAACGTCCTGACTTTC.